A single sample gave rise to the 30 T cell receptor beta chains below, sequenced in a study of Ad26.COV2.S vaccination and SARS-CoV-2 variants. Measured with immunoSEQ multiplex PCR; TCRdb has only the in-frame clones, and not every one. The sample shows 410,000 or so clones, about 90% of them seen only once. This sample's treatment: about 20 received Ad26.COV2.S at low or high dose, single or two shots; five or six received placebo; per-sample allocation not given. Day 63 following the first vaccine or placebo injection was when the samples were taken. The sequences come from peripheral blood, collected in a trial of Ad26.COV2.S vaccine versus placebo. Receptor source: a person aged 18-60 years who received the Ad26.COV2.S COVID-19 vaccine or a placebo.

The CDR3 is CASSFGTDYGYTF. In nucleotides, the CDR3 is TGTGCCAGCAGTTTTGGGACAGACTATGGCTACACCTTC. This chain joins TRBV12-3 or TRBV12-4 and TRBJ1-2; 7 bases fit TRBD1. Germline trimming cut 3 bases from V and 3 bases from J; bases unmatched to any gene: 1. The CDR3 loop spans 13 amino acids.

V and J are TRBV6-1 and TRBJ2-7, with a possible D match to TRBD1 (5 bases). Per germline, CDR1 MNHNS and CDR2 SASEGT. The CDR3 length is 14 residues. V was clipped by 0 bases and J by 1 base, with 7 bases between them. This CDR3 is CASSEAGQSYEQYF. The CDR3 DNA sequence: TGTGCCAGCAGTGAAGCGGGGCAGTCCTACGAGCAGTACTTC.

This chain links TRBV15 with TRBJ2-1; tentative D call: TRBD2 (7 bases). The ends were cut back, 4 bases at V and 7 bases at J, with 17 bases in the middle. The CDR3 is 15 residues long. Germline-derived CDR1 and CDR2 are LNHNV and YYDKDF (reference sequence). The DNA of the CDR3 is TGTGCCACCAGCATAGGGGGGGGGCGCAGGAATGAGCAGTTCTTC. Its translation: CATSIGGGRRNEQFF.

J is TRBJ2-4 and V is TRBV5-5; 9 bases are shared with TRBD1. The germline V gene encodes CDR1 SGHKS and CDR2 YYEKEE (reference sequence). J was trimmed by 3 bases and V by 2 bases; bases with no gene match: 9. The CDR3 runs 17 residues. CDR3 in DNA: TGTGCCAGCAGCTTACCGGGACAGGGACGGTTCAAAAACATTCAGTACTTC. Amino acid sequence: CASSLPGQGRFKNIQYF.

V and J are TRBV4-1 and TRBJ1-1; weak D call: TRBD1 (5 bases). V lost 1 base to trimming and J lost 5 bases, with 11 bases between them. Germline loops: CDR1 MGHRA, CDR2 YSYEKL. The CDR3 has 14 amino acids. The CDR3 loop is CASSQVGAGTEAFF. CDR3 nucleotides: TGCGCCAGCAGCCAAGTAGGGGCAGGGACTGAAGCTTTCTTT.

CDR3 amino acids: CASSSLRRGYNSPLHF. In DNA, the CDR3 is TGTGCCAGCAGTTCCCTCCGACGGGGTTATAATTCACCCCTCCACTTT. The chain employs TRBV27 and TRBJ1-6; D uncertain. From germline, CDR1 is MNHEY and CDR2 SMNVEV (reference sequence). Trimming took off 4 bases at V and 4 bases at J, with 14 bases between the two ends. The CDR3 runs to 16 residues.

This chain connects TRBV28 to TRBJ2-1, with D hard to call. The germline V gene encodes CDR1 MDHEN and CDR2 SYDVKM. The CDR3 spans 16 residues. V lost 6 bases to trimming and J lost 2 bases, with 17 bases between them. The CDR3 loop reads CASSPGSKRAYNEQFF. The CDR3 DNA reads as TGTGCCAGCAGCCCTGGTTCGAAAAGGGCCTACAATGAGCAGTTCTTC.

This clone was recorded only once. V is TRBV9 and J is TRBJ2-1; D ambiguous. CDR1 is SGDLS and CDR2 is YYNGEE in the germline V gene. The V end was cut by 0 bases, the J end by 6 bases, with 22 bases between. The CDR3 spans 18 residues. Written as DNA, the CDR3 is TGTGCCAGCAGCGTAGATGGAAGTATTTTTTATGTTGGCAATGAGCAGTTCTTC. Encoded protein: CASSVDGSIFYVGNEQFF.

V is TRBV7-9 and J is TRBJ1-2; D is possibly TRBD1 (6 bases). With 6 bases removed from V and 0 bases from J, the gap between germline ends came to 14 bases. The CDR3 is made up of 15 amino acids. Germline V lookup: CDR1 SEHNR, CDR2 FQNEAQ (reference sequence). The CDR3 protein is CASSGPTGTNYGYTF. CDR3 bases: TGTGCCAGCAGTGGGCCGACAGGAACTAACTATGGCTACACCTTC.

The chain carries TRBV7-2 and TRBJ2-2; D may correspond to TRBD1 or TRBD2 (7 bases each). Germline CDR1 SGHTA, CDR2 FQGNSA. The CDR3 runs 17 residues. The V and J ends lost 5 bases and 1 base respectively, with 17 bases between them. The CDR3 sequence is CASSRWEGAGNTGELFF. CDR3 DNA sequence: TGTGCCAGCAGCCGCTGGGAGGGGGCGGGGAACACCGGGGAGCTGTTTTTT. Based on the CDR3 plus reference TRBV7-2 and TRBJ2-2, the full variable domain is GAGVSQSPSNKVTEKGKDVELRCDPISGHTALYWYRQSLGQGLEFLIYFQGNSAPDKSGLPSDRFSAERTGGSVSTLTIQRTQQEDSAVYLCASSRWEGAGNTGELFFGEGSRLTVL.

This sequence joins TRBV28 and TRBJ2-7; D is perhaps TRBD1 or TRBD2 (5 bases each). Per the germline V gene, CDR1 is MDHEN and CDR2 is SYDVKM. V shed 7 bases and J shed 3 bases, with 16 bases lying between them. The CDR3 has 14 residues. The CDR3 coding sequence is TGTGCCAGCACCCCTCAACCGGGGCACTACGAGCAGTACTTC. Its translation is CASTPQPGHYEQYF.

The sample holds a few counts of this clone. The chain couples TRBV7-9 to TRBJ1-2; the match to TRBD1 covers 8 bases. CDR1 and CDR2 (germline): SEHNR, FQNEAQ (reference sequence). Trimming cost V 3 bases and J 0 bases; bases outside gene matches: 9. The CDR3 loop spans 17 amino acids. CDR3: CASSFPDRAGANYGYTF. CDR3 nucleotides: TGTGCCAGCAGCTTCCCGGACAGGGCGGGCGCTAACTATGGCTACACCTTC.

The chain's CDR3 is CASSLATVNTEAFF. CDR3 DNA: TGTGCCAGCTCACTTGCGACAGTCAACACTGAAGCTTTCTTT. This chain connects TRBV18 to TRBJ1-1; weak D call: TRBD1 (5 bases). Trimming removed 4 bases from V and 2 bases from J, with 11 bases in between. The CDR3 is made up of 14 amino acids. The V gene's germline CDR1 is KGHSH and CDR2 LQKENI.

This clone was observed a single time. The chain employs TRBV7-9 and TRBJ2-1; 7 bases line up with TRBD1. Unmatched junction bases numbered 14, after V lost 2 bases and J lost 4 bases. In germline, CDR1 is SEHNR, CDR2 FQNEAQ (reference sequence). The CDR3 has 18 amino acids. As DNA, the CDR3 is TGTGCCAGCAGCTTACGGGCACAGGGGATACGGACTTACAATGAGCAGTTCTTC. Translation: CASSLRAQGIRTYNEQFF.

This clone was recorded only once. The rearrangement uses TRBV10-1 and TRBJ2-1; 10 bases map to TRBD2. V lost 4 bases to trimming and J lost 9 bases; unmatched junction nucleotides: 9. The germline V gene encodes CDR1 WNHNN and CDR2 SYGVQD (reference sequence). The CDR3 has 15 amino acids. The CDR3 region has the DNA TGCGCCAGCAGTGTTTTCAGCGGGGGGGCCGGTGAGCAGTTCTTC. This translates into CASSVFSGGAGEQFF.

This rearrangement joins TRBV5-1 to TRBJ2-2, with TRBD1 as a possible D gene (6 bases). The CDR3 is 15 amino acids. Germline V CDR1 and CDR2: SGHRS, YFSETQ. Deletions cut 0 bases from V and 5 bases from J, with 11 bases between. The chain's CDR3 is CASSLARGDTGELFF. The DNA for the CDR3 is TGCGCCAGCAGCTTGGCCAGGGGTGATACCGGGGAGCTGTTTTTT.

The chain has TRBV6-2 or TRBV6-3 and TRBJ2-5, with D perhaps matching TRBD2 (5 bases). The CDR3 spans 15 residues. From germline, CDR1 is MNHEY and CDR2 SVGEGT. V was trimmed by 1 base and J by 4 bases, leaving 13 bases between them. CDR3: CASSYFRGSGETQYF. As DNA, the CDR3 is TGTGCCAGCAGTTACTTTCGGGGTTCAGGAGAGACCCAGTACTTC.

The rearrangement joins TRBV27 to TRBJ2-3; no definite D call. This CDR3 spans 15 amino acids. Germline loops: CDR1 MNHEY, CDR2 SMNVEV (reference sequence). Trimming took off 3 bases at V and 5 bases at J, with 15 bases between the two ends. The CDR3 DNA reads as TGTGCCAGCAGTTTTAAATCGGCTCTGATAGATACGCAGTATTTT. Translated: CASSFKSALIDTQYF.

The chain recombines TRBV21-1 with TRBJ2-2; TRBD1 is the table's D call, not checked against the DNA. TRBV21-1 is listed as a pseudogene. This CDR3 region has 19 residues. CDR3 sequence reads: CASSGRESPGRRNTGELFF. CDR3 in DNA: TGTGCCAGCAGCGGCCGAGAGAGCCCAGGCAGGCGGAACACCGGGGAGCTGTTTTTT.

This rearrangement joins TRBV28 to TRBJ2-7, with TRBD1 matching 8 bases. Germline V gives CDR1 MDHEN, CDR2 SYDVKM. J was trimmed by 5 bases and V by 5 bases; bases with no gene match: 17. This CDR3 contains 17 residues. CDR3 in DNA: TGTGCCAGCAGTGGGTCCTTCGACACCGGACAGGGCCACGAGCAGTACTTC. This gives the protein CASSGSFDTGQGHEQYF.

This clone has only one observation. V usage is TRBV5-6 and J usage is TRBJ2-7; possibly TRBD1 for D (5 bases). The CDR3 length is 14 residues. CDR1 is SGHDT, CDR2 YYEEEE, per germline. Between the trimmed V and J ends, which lost 5 bases and 4 bases, there was a span of 16 bases. The CDR3 DNA sequence: TGTGCCAGCAGAAAAAGGGGAACAGTTTACGAGCAGTACTTC. It specifies CASRKRGTVYEQYF.

CDR3 bases: TGTGCCAGCAGCGTACAGGCTAGCGGACGCACAGATACGCAGTATTTT. It specifies CASSVQASGRTDTQYF. The J gene is TRBJ2-3, the V gene TRBV7-2; 7 bases fit TRBD2. The ends lost 5 bases at V and 1 base at J; junction bases unmatched: 9. Germline CDR1 SGHTA, CDR2 FQGNSA. This CDR3 has 16 amino acids. Full variable domain (remainder filled in from reference TRBV7-2 and TRBJ2-3): GAGVSQSPSNKVTEKGKDVELRCDPISGHTALYWYRQSLGQGLEFLIYFQGNSAPDKSGLPSDRFSAERTGGSVSTLTIQRTQQEDSAVYLCASSVQASGRTDTQYFGPGTRLTVL.

J is TRBJ2-1 and V is TRBV5-1, with TRBD1 identical over 8 bases. The CDR3 has 21 residues. Germline CDR1 reads SGHRS; CDR2 reads YFSETQ. The ends lost 4 bases at V and 0 bases at J; junction bases unmatched: 21. CDR3 amino acids: CASSPERRTGQGPRSYNEQFF. The CDR3 DNA reads TGCGCCAGCAGCCCCGAGAGGAGGACAGGGCAGGGACCCCGCTCCTACAATGAGCAGTTCTTC.

The chain combines TRBV19 with TRBJ2-3; weak D call: TRBD2 (7 bases). Germline V gives CDR1 LNHDA, CDR2 SQIVND (reference sequence). V gave up 4 bases and J gave up 0 bases, with 20 bases separating them. The CDR3 extends over 18 amino acids. This CDR3 reads CASSNPRGAGPSTDTQYF. CDR3 coding DNA: TGTGCCAGTAGTAACCCCAGGGGAGCGGGGCCCAGCACAGATACGCAGTATTTT.

This chain connects TRBV19 to TRBJ1-1; D call uncertain. Germline V gene data show CDR1 as LNHDA and CDR2 as SQIVND (reference sequence). The V end was cut by 3 bases, the J end by 4 bases, with 9 bases between. The CDR3 has 13 residues. CDR3 region: CASSISSGTEAFF. In nucleotides, the CDR3 is TGTGCCAGTAGTATTTCTAGCGGCACTGAAGCTTTCTTT.

The chain uses TRBV10-2 and TRBJ2-7; D possibly corresponds to TRBD1 (5 bases). Germline V gene data show CDR1 as WSHSY and CDR2 as SAAADI. V gave up 10 bases and J gave up 3 bases, with 13 bases separating them. This CDR3 region has 12 residues. CDR3: CATSNQGYEQYF. The CDR3 region has the DNA TGCGCCACTTCGAACCAGGGCTACGAGCAGTACTTC.

V is TRBV11-2 and J is TRBJ2-1; TRBD1 is a possible D gene (5 bases). CDR1 is SGHAT and CDR2 is FQNNGV in the germline V gene. Between the trimmed V and J ends, which lost 0 bases and 3 bases, there was a span of 6 bases. This CDR3 is built from 14 residues. The CDR3 loop is CASSLEDSYNEQFF. The CDR3 bases are TGTGCCAGCAGCTTAGAAGACAGCTACAATGAGCAGTTCTTC. The full variable domain, completed using reference TRBV11-2 and TRBJ2-1, is EAGVAQSPRYKIIEKRQSVAFWCNPISGHATLYWYQQILGQGPKLLIQFQNNGVVDDSQLPKDRFSAERLKGVDSTLKIQPAKLEDSAVYLCASSLEDSYNEQFFGPGTRLTVL.

The chain recombines TRBV7-9 with TRBJ1-1; 9 positions match TRBD1. This CDR3 has 16 residues. Trimming at V came to 5 bases and at J to 0 bases, leaving 7 bases not matched to a gene. In germline, CDR1 is SEHNR, CDR2 FQNEAQ (reference sequence). The CDR3 protein is CASSAAGTGLNTEAFF. In DNA, the CDR3 is TGTGCCAGCAGCGCGGCCGGGACAGGGTTGAACACTGAAGCTTTCTTT.

The chain joins TRBV12-5 to TRBJ1-1; tentatively, D is TRBD1 (5 bases). Trimming cost V 6 bases and J 7 bases, with 18 bases left between them. The CDR3 runs 14 residues. Per germline, CDR1 LGHNT and CDR2 FRNRAP. The CDR3 region is CASGGSREGREAFF. Here the CDR3 DNA reads TGTGCTAGTGGGGGGAGCCGAGAGGGGCGTGAAGCTTTCTTT.

The chain employs TRBV5-5 and TRBJ1-1; D call uncertain. V lost 3 bases and J 1 base, leaving 19 bases between the germline ends. CDR1 is SGHKS and CDR2 is YYEKEE in the germline V gene (reference sequence). The CDR3 loop spans 17 amino acids. CDR3 bases: TGTGCCAGCAGCTCTAGCCTCCCTGATCGTCGGAACACTGAAGCTTTCTTT. This translates into CASSSSLPDRRNTEAFF.